This entry features one TCR beta chain sequence. Its antigen is as yet unknown. TCRbeta library construction was performed incorporating unique molecular identifiers. TCRdb passed the PCR reads through MiXCR, listing each CDR3 protein once. The sample has about 600,000 distinct CDR3 sequences, around 23% seen once. The sample comes from a study of T-cell reconstitution after alpha-beta-depleted transplantation in children. Trimming left V 2 bases short and J 7 bases short, with 10 bases between. CDR1 and CDR2 from the germline V gene are MNHEY and SVGEGT. This CDR3 comprises 13 residues. Study findings and constraints: The study traced high day-60 TCRbeta diversity in some patients to surviving recipient T cells and thymic progenitors. Several hundred expanded graft clones reportedly supplied alpha-beta T cells about two months after transplant.

This TCR came from a boy under three years old who had a stem cell transplant for acute myeloid leukemia, so the T cells may come from the graft donor. The input for sequencing was PBMCs, mostly from graft donor cells, taken 360 days after TCRalphabeta/CD19-depleted stem cell transplant. This chain connects TRBV6-2 or TRBV6-3 to TRBJ2-3; D unclear. In DNA, the CDR3 is TGTGCCAGCAGTTACACTGGGTCTCATACGCAGTATTTT. This translates into CASSYTGSHTQYF.